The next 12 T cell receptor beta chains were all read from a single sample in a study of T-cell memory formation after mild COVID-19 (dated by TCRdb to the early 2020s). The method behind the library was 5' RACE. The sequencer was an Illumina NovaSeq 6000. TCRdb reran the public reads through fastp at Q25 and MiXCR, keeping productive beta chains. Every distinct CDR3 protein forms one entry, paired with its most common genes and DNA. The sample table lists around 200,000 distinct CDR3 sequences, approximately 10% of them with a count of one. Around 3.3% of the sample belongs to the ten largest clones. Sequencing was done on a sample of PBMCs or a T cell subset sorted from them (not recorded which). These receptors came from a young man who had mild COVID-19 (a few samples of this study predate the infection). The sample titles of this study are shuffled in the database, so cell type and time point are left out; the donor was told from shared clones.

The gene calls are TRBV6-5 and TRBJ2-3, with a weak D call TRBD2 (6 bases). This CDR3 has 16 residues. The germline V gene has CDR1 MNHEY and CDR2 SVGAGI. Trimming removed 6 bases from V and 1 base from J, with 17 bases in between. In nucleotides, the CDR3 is TGTGCCAGCAGCCGGGTTTTGGGGGGTCGCACAGATACGCAGTATTTT. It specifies CASSRVLGGRTDTQYF.

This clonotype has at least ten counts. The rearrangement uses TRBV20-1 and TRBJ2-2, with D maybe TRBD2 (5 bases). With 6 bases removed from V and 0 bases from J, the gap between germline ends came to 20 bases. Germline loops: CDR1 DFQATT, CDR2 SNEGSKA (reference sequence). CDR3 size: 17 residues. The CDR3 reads CSAPGLAEKANTGELFF. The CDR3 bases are TGCAGTGCCCCCGGGCTAGCCGAAAAAGCGAACACCGGGGAGCTGTTTTTT.

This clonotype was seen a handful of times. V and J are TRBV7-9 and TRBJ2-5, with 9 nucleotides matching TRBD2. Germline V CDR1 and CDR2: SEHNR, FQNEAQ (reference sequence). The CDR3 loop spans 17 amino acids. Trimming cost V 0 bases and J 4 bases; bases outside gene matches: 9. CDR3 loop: CASSLALDSGGLETQYF. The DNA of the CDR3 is TGTGCCAGCAGCTTAGCGTTGGATAGCGGGGGTTTAGAGACCCAGTACTTC.

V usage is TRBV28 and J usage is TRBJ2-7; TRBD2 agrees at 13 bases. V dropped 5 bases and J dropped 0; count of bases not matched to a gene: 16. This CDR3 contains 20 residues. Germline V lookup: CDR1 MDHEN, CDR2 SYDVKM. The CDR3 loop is CASSTGRTSGGQRFSYEQYV. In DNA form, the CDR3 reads TGTGCCAGCAGTACCGGACGGACTAGCGGGGGCCAGAGGTTCTCCTACGAGCAGTACGTC.

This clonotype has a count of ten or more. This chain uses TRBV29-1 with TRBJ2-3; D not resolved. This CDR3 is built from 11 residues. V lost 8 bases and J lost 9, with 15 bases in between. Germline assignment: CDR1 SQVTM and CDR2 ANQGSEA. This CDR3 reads CSFWTRTTQYF. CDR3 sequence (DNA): TGCAGCTTTTGGACGAGGACCACGCAGTATTTT.

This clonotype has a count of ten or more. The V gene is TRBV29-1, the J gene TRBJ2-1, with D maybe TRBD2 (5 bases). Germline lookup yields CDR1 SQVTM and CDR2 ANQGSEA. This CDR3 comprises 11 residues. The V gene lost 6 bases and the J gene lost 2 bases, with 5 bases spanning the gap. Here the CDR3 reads CSVGAYNEQFF. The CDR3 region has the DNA TGCAGCGTGGGAGCCTACAATGAGCAGTTCTTC.

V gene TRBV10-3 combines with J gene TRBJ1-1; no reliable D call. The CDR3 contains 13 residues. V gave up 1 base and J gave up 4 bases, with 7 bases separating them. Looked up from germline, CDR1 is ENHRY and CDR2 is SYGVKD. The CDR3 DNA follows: TGTGCCATCAGTGAGTACCAGGTCACTGAAGCTTTCTTT. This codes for CAISEYQVTEAFF.

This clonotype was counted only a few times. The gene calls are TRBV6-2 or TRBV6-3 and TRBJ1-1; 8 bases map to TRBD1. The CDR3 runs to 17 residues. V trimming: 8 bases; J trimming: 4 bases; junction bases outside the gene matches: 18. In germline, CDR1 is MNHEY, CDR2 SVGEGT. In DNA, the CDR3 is TGTGCCAGCTGGACCTGGACAGGGAGTGTGGGAGGCACTGAAGCTTTCTTT. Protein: CASWTWTGSVGGTEAFF.

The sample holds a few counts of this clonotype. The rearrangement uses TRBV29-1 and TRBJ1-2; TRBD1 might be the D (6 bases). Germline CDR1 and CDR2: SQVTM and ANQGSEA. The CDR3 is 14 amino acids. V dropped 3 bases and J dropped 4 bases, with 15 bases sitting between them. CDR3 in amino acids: CSVEAQGRVYGYTF. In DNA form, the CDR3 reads TGCAGCGTTGAGGCCCAGGGGCGTGTCTATGGCTACACCTTC.

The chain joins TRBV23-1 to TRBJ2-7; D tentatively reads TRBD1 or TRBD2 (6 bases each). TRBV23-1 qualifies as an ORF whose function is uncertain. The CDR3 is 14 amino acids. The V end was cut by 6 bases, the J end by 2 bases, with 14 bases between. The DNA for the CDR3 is TGCGCCAGCAGCCGGGGGCCAAACCCCTACGAGCAGTACTTC. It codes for CASSRGPNPYEQYF.

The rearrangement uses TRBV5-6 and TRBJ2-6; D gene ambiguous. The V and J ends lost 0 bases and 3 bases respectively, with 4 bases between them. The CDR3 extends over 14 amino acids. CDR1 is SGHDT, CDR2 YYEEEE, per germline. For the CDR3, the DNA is TGTGCCAGCAGCTTGGTCGGTGGGGCCAACGTCCTGACTTTC. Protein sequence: CASSLVGGANVLTF.

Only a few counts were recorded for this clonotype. CDR3: CASSATGSDEKLFF. DNA of the CDR3: TGTGCCAGCAGTGCGACAGGGTCCGATGAAAAACTGTTTTTT. J is TRBJ1-4 and V is TRBV6-5; 7 nucleotides align to TRBD1. The V gene end was trimmed by 5 bases and the J gene end by 6 bases; junction bases not matched to a gene: 6. Germline-derived CDR1 and CDR2 are MNHEY and SVGAGI. The CDR3 has 14 residues.